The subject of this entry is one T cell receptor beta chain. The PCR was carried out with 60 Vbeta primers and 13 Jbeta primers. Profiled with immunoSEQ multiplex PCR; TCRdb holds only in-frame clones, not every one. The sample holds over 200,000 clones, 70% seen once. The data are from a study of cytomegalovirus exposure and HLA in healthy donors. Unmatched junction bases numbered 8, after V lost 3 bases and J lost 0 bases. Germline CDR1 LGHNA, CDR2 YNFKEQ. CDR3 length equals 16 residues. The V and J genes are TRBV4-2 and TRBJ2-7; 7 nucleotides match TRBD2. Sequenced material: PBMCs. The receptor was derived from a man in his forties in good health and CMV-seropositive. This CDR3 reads CASSQGGRGDSYEQYF. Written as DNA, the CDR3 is TGTGCCAGCAGCCAGGGCGGTCGGGGGGACTCCTACGAGCAGTACTTC.